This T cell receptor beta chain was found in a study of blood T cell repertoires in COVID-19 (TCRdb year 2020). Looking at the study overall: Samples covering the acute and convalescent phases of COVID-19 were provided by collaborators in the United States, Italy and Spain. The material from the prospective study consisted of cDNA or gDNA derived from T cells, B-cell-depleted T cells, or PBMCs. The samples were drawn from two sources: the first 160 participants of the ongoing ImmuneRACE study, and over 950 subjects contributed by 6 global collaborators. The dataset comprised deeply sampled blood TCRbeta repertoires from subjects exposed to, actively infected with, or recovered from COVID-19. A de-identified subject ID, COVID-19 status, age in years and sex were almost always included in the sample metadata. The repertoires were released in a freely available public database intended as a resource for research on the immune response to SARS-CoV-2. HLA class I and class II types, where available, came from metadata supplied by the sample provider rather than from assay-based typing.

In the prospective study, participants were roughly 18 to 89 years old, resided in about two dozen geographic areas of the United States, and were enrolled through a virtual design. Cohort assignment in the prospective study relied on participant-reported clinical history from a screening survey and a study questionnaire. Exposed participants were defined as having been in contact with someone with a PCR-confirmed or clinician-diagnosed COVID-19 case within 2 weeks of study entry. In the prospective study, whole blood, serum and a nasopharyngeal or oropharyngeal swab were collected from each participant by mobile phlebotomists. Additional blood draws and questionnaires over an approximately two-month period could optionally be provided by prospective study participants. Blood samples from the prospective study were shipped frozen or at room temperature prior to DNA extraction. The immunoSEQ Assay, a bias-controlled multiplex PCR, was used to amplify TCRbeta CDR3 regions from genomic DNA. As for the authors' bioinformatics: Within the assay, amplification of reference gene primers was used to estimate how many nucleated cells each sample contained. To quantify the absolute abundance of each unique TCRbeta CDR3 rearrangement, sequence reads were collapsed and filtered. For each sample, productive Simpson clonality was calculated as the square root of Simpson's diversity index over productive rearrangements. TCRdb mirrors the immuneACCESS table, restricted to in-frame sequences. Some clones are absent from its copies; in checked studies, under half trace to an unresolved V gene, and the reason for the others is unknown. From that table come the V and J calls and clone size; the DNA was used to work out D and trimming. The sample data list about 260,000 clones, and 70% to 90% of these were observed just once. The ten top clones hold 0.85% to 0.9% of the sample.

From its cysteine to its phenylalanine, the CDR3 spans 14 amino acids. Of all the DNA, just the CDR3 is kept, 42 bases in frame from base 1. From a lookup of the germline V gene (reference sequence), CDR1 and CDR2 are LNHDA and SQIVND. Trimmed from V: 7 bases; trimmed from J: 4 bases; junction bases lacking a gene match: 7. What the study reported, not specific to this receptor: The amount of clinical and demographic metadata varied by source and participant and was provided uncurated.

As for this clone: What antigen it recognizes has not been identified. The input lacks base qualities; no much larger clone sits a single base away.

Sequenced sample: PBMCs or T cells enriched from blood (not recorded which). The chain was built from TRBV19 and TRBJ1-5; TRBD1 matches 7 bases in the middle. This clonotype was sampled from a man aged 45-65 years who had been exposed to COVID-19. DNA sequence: TGTGCCAGTAACCACGCAGGGGGAAATCAGCCCCAGCATTTT. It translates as CASNHAGGNQPQHF.